This TCR beta chain came from a study of T-cell reconstitution after alpha-beta-depleted transplantation in children. Broader study findings: There were reportedly several hundred expanded graft clones from which alpha-beta T cells came about two months after transplant.

This clonotype has ten or more counts. What it binds is unknown. With 0 bases removed from V and 5 bases from J, the gap between germline ends came to 16 bases. CDR1 and CDR2 (germline): SGHRS, YFSETQ. This CDR3 comprises 16 residues. Molecular barcoding with unique molecular identifiers was used for the TCRbeta library. A single record per CDR3 protein comes from TCRdb applying MiXCR to the PCR reads. The table has 500,000 to 600,000 distinct CDR3 sequences, over 25% seen once. V is TRBV5-1 and J is TRBJ2-3, with D possibly being TRBD2 (6 bases). The TCR was taken from a boy younger than two with Wiskott-Aldrich syndrome, due to receive a stem cell transplant. This sample comprised PBMCs, obtained before TCRalphabeta/CD19-depleted stem cell transplant. The CDR3 nucleotides are TGCGCCAGCAGCTTGGCCTCAAGAGCGGGTAAAGATACGCAGTATTTT. Translation: CASSLASRAGKDTQYF.